The present entry profiles one TCR beta chain with its context. What it recognizes is unknown. This CDR3 has 18 residues. Trimming pared 4 bases from V and 9 bases from J, leaving 30 bases between. CDR1 LGHNT and CDR2 FRNRAP come from the germline V gene. These data originate in a study of CD8 T cells in ankylosing spondylitis. Study-wide results and limits: Clones linked to disease, bearing a CD8+ phenotype, were relatively rare in peripheral blood. Disease-associated clones were reportedly significantly overrepresented in matched ankylosing spondylitis synovial fluid. A motif in TCR beta, a set of under ten highly homologous variants, appeared characteristic of ankylosing spondylitis blood.

Quantitative 5'-RACE was performed with molecular barcodes, and it yielded the TCR beta libraries. MiXCR, run by TCRdb on the 5' RACE reads, gives a single entry per CDR3 protein. The sample lists 150,000 to 200,000 distinct CDR3 sequences; roughly 18% were seen once. The V and J genes are TRBV12-5 and TRBJ1-1; D unresolved. The source of this sequence is a male donor with ankylosing spondylitis or in good health (not recorded which). Material for sequencing was blood, either unsorted or a sorted T cell fraction (not recorded which). The CDR3 nucleotides are TGTGCTAGTGGTTACAGCTCCTCCGGGAGGCAGCCGGGCGCTCAAGCTTTCTTT. It specifies CASGYSSSGRQPGAQAFF.